This passage covers 18 T cell receptor beta chains from one sample sequenced in a study of brain T cells in children with intractable seizures. The protocol was immunoSEQ multiplex PCR, while the TCRdb copy is restricted to in-frame clones and leaves out a portion. The sample has approximately 580 clones; about 80% are singletons. The sequenced cases were selected for having the highest brain T cell transcript signatures. Sequencing used resected brain tissue, obtained at surgery. These receptors all stem from a boy younger than 18 with tuberous sclerosis and intractable seizures.

This chain uses TRBV7-2 with TRBJ2-1; D might be TRBD2 (5 bases). Trimming removed 5 bases from V and 2 bases from J, with 13 bases in between. The length of the CDR3 is 15 residues. Germline CDR1 reads SGHTA; CDR2 reads FQGNSA. Here the CDR3 DNA reads TGTGCCAGCAGCCCGCCCGCAGCGGCCTACAATGAGCAGTTCTTC. Amino acids: CASSPPAAAYNEQFF.

The rearrangement joins TRBV7-9 to TRBJ2-1, with TRBD2 identical over 9 bases. Germline V gene sequence: CDR1 SEHNR, CDR2 FQNEAQ (reference sequence). V was pared by 5 bases and J by 4 bases, with 6 bases of the junction left unmatched. The CDR3 runs to 15 residues. CDR3 coding DNA: TGTGCCAGCAGCCTGGGACTAGCTCCTTACAATGAGCAGTTCTTC. This encodes CASSLGLAPYNEQFF.

This chain joins TRBV9 and TRBJ2-5; D unclear. V dropped 0 bases and J dropped 1 base, with 7 bases sitting between them. The CDR3 has 14 amino acids. The V gene's germline CDR1 is SGDLS and CDR2 YYNGEE. For the CDR3, the DNA is TGTGCCAGCAGCGTAGATCTGAGCCAAGAGACCCAGTACTTC. It specifies CASSVDLSQETQYF.

Only one count was recorded for this clone. The chain couples TRBV5-5 to TRBJ2-5; TRBD2 matches at 8 bases. Germline CDR1 is SGHKS and CDR2 is YYEKEE (reference sequence). The V gene end was trimmed by 6 bases and the J gene end by 1 base; junction bases not matched to a gene: 11. CDR3 length: 16 residues. The CDR3 loop is CASTLGRGRPQETQYF. In nucleotides, the CDR3 is TGTGCCAGCACTCTCGGGAGGGGGAGACCCCAAGAGACCCAGTACTTC.

This sequence joins TRBV2 and TRBJ2-1, with TRBD1 as a possible D gene (6 bases). The V end lost 7 bases, the J end lost 4 bases, and 11 bases lay between the germline ends. This CDR3 region has 13 residues. CDR1 and CDR2 (germline): SNHLY, FYNNEI. The CDR3 is CASKTGVYNEQFF. CDR3 bases: TGTGCCAGCAAGACAGGAGTTTACAATGAGCAGTTCTTC.

V is TRBV7-2 and J is TRBJ2-5, with D perhaps matching TRBD2 (6 bases). V gave up 1 base and J gave up 2 bases, with 14 bases separating them. CDR3 length: 16 amino acids. Germline loops: CDR1 SGHTA, CDR2 FQGNSA. The CDR3 region is CASSLVVVAGQETQYF. The DNA of the CDR3 is TGTGCCAGCAGCTTAGTTGTAGTCGCGGGACAAGAGACCCAGTACTTC.

This chain links TRBV30 with TRBJ1-1, with 10 bases that match TRBD1. Germline V lookup: CDR1 GTSNPN, CDR2 SVGIG (reference sequence). Losses at the gene ends were 4 bases for V and 4 bases for J; bases not matched to a gene: 3. CDR3 length equals 13 residues. The CDR3 nucleotides read TGTGCCTGGACAAGACAGGGGGCCACTGAAGCTTTCTTT. It translates to CAWTRQGATEAFF.

V is TRBV6-2 or TRBV6-3 and J is TRBJ1-5; 8 positions agree with TRBD1. J lost 7 bases, V lost 4 bases, and 6 bases had no gene match. The V gene's germline CDR1 is MNHEY and CDR2 SVGEGT. The CDR3 is 14 amino acids. The CDR3 region is CASSFRGLGQPQHF. The CDR3 DNA reads as TGTGCCAGCAGTTTCAGGGGGCTGGGGCAGCCCCAGCATTTT.

The chain joins TRBV29-1 to TRBJ2-1; 12 nucleotides align to TRBD2. The CDR3 sequence is 16 residues long. Looked up from germline, CDR1 is SQVTM and CDR2 is ANQGSEA. Trimming took 6 bases from V and 1 from J; bases not matched to a gene: 7. The CDR3 protein is CSVTSGSGGSYNEQFF. The DNA for the CDR3 is TGCAGCGTGACTAGCGGGAGTGGGGGGTCCTACAATGAGCAGTTCTTC.

V usage is TRBV5-1 and J usage is TRBJ1-1; TRBD1 is a possible D gene (5 bases). Trimming took off 1 base at V and 1 base at J, with 8 bases between the two ends. The germline gives CDR1 SGHRS, CDR2 YFSETQ. This CDR3 contains 14 residues. The CDR3 nucleotides read TGCGCCAGCAGCTTGAGCGGGGCGAACACTGAAGCTTTCTTT. Its translation: CASSLSGANTEAFF.

This rearrangement joins TRBV18 to TRBJ2-1; 7 nucleotides line up with TRBD1. The CDR3 extends over 13 amino acids. CDR1 and CDR2 from the germline V gene are KGHSH and LQKENI. With V trimmed by 8 bases and J by 5 bases, 6 bases remained unmatched. The chain's CDR3 is CASLTGNHNEQFF. Written as DNA, the CDR3 is TGTGCCAGCCTGACAGGGAACCACAATGAGCAGTTCTTC. The full variable domain, completed using reference TRBV18 and TRBJ2-1, is NAGVMQNPRHLVRRRGQEARLRCSPMKGHSHVYWYRQLPEEGLKFMVYLQKENIIDESGMPKERFSAEFPKEGPSILRIQQVVRGDSAAYFCASLTGNHNEQFFGPGTRLTVL.

The CDR3 region is CAGQASGPFYEQYF. CDR3 coding DNA: TGTGCCGGCCAAGCTAGCGGGCCCTTCTACGAGCAGTACTTC. The genes are TRBV28 and TRBJ2-7, with 8 bases aligning to TRBD2. The CDR3 loop spans 14 amino acids. Germline loops: CDR1 MDHEN, CDR2 SYDVKM. J was trimmed by 3 bases and V by 11 bases; bases with no gene match: 12. The full variable domain, rest sourced from reference TRBV28 and TRBJ2-7, is DVKVTQSSRYLVKRTGEKVFLECVQDMDHENMFWYRQDPGLGLRLIYFSYDVKMKEKGDIPEGYSVSREKKERFSLILESASTNQTSMYLCAGQASGPFYEQYFGPGTRLTVT.

This clone was recorded once. This rearrangement joins TRBV7-9 to TRBJ1-3; D unclear. This CDR3 region has 13 residues. Germline values: CDR1 SEHNR, CDR2 FQNEAQ (reference sequence). Trimming cost V 4 bases and J 4 bases, with 8 bases left between them. DNA for the CDR3: TGTGCCAGCAGCTCCAGACGGGGAAACACCATATATTTT. Translation: CASSSRRGNTIYF. Drawing the rest from reference TRBV7-9 and TRBJ1-3, the complete variable domain is DTGVSQNPRHKITKRGQNVTFRCDPISEHNRLYWYRQTLGQGPEFLTYFQNEAQLEKSRLLSDRFSAERPKGSFSTLEIQRTEQGDSAMYLCASSSRRGNTIYFGEGSWLTVV.

This chain connects TRBV6-4 to TRBJ2-1; 7 nucleotides agree with TRBD2. The CDR3 has 13 amino acids. The J segment lost 3 bases and the V segment lost 7 bases, leaving 3 bases of the junction unmatched. In germline, CDR1 is MRHNA, CDR2 SNTAGT. The chain's CDR3 is CASTAGDYNEQFF. The CDR3 DNA sequence: TGTGCCAGCACGGCGGGGGACTACAATGAGCAGTTCTTC.

The genes are TRBV6-1 and TRBJ2-7; tentative D call: TRBD1 (5 bases). V dropped 0 bases and J dropped 1 base, with 13 bases sitting between them. From germline, CDR1 is MNHNS and CDR2 SASEGT. The CDR3 totals 16 residues. CDR3: CASSEARWQGSYEQYF. The CDR3 bases are TGTGCCAGCAGTGAAGCGCGATGGCAGGGATCCTACGAGCAGTACTTC.

The chain is built from TRBV4-3 and TRBJ2-1, with D uncertain. CDR1 is LGHNA, CDR2 YSLEER, per germline. CDR3 length: 14 residues. V was trimmed by 1 base and J by 4 bases, leaving 8 bases between them. CDR3 residues: CASSQVASYNEQFF. The CDR3 bases are TGCGCCAGCAGCCAAGTCGCGTCTTACAATGAGCAGTTCTTC.

J is TRBJ2-1 and V is TRBV9; 9 bases are a match to TRBD2. V gave up 0 bases and J gave up 9 bases; unmatched junction bases: 7. This CDR3 has 15 amino acids. CDR1 is SGDLS, CDR2 YYNGEE, per germline. In nucleotides, the CDR3 is TGTGCCAGCAGCGTAGTCAGCGGGGGGAAGAGTGAGCAGTTCTTC. It codes for CASSVVSGGKSEQFF.

This clone is deemed hyperexpanded. This sequence joins TRBV19 and TRBJ2-1; the D is unclear. V lost 10 bases, J lost 9 bases, and 19 bases lay in between. This CDR3 region has 13 residues. Germline V gene data show CDR1 as LNHDA and CDR2 as SQIVND (reference sequence). The CDR3 DNA follows: TGTGCCACCGATAGCATTAACTCGCCTGAGCAGTTCTTC. It specifies CATDSINSPEQFF.